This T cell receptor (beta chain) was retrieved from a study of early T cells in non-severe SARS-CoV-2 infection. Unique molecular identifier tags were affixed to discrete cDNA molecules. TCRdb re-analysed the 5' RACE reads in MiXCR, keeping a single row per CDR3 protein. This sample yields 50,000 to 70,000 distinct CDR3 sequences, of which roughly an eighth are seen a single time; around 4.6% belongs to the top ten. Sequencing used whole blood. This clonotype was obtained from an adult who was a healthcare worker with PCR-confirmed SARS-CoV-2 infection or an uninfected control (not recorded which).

The CDR3 loop is CATRISGTGNSPLHF. The CDR3 coding sequence is TGTGCCACCAGAATTTCCGGGACAGGGAATTCACCCCTCCACTTT. The V call is TRBV11-2, the J call TRBJ1-6; 9 nucleotides agree with TRBD1. The CDR3 consists of 15 residues. The V gene end was trimmed by 10 bases and the J gene end by 7 bases; junction bases not matched to a gene: 11. The germline CDR1 and CDR2 sequences are SGHAT and FQNNGV.